The clone carrying this T cell receptor beta chain was recorded a few times. Trimming left V 5 bases short and J 3 bases short, with 17 bases between. This CDR3 has 15 residues. Germline V gives CDR1 LNHDA, CDR2 SQIVND (reference sequence). This sample was included in a study of T cell responses to AZD1222 COVID-19 vaccine. Generated by immunoSEQ multiplex PCR, the TCRdb table keeps only in-frame clones and is missing some. This table has 80,000 or so clones, about 85% appearing once. The clonotype originates from an adult in good health. Sequenced material: peripheral blood, taken on day 0 of AZD1222 vaccination. The V and J genes are TRBV19 and TRBJ2-7, with D perhaps being TRBD1 or TRBD2 (5 bases each). CDR3 protein: CASSSGLAEYYEQYF. The CDR3 DNA sequence: TGTGCCAGTAGTTCGGGGCTAGCAGAATACTACGAGCAGTACTTC.